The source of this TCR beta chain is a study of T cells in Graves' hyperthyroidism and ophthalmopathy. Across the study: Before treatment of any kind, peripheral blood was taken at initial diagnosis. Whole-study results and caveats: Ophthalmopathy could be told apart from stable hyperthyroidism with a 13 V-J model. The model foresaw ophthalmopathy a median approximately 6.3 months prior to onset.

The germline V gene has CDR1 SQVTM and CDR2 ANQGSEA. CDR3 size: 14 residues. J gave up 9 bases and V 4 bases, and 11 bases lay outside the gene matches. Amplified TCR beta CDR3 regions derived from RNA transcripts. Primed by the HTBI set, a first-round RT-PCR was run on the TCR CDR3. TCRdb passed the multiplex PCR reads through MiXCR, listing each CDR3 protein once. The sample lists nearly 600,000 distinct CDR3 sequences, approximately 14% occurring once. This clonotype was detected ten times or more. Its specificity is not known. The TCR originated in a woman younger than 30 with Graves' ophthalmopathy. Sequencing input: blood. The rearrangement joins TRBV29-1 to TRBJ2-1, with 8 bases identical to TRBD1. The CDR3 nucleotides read TGCAGCGTTGGGCCGGGGCAGGGGGCCGTTGAGCAGTTCTTC. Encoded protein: CSVGPGQGAVEQFF.